These 10 T cell receptor beta chains were all obtained from the same sample, sequenced in a study of T cells in localized non-small cell lung cancer. Only in-frame clones appear in the TCRdb table, and some are missing; sequencing was by immunoSEQ multiplex PCR. The sample carries 35,000 to 45,000 clones, around nine tenths recorded once. The sequencing used peripheral blood, collected before any cancer treatment. These receptors all stem from a female donor at least 60 years old with stage I squamous cell lung carcinoma.

The chain combines TRBV7-8 with TRBJ2-7; perhaps TRBD2 as D (6 bases). With 1 base removed from V and 0 bases from J, the gap between germline ends came to 13 bases. Germline CDR1 and CDR2: SGHVS and FQNEAQ. This CDR3 spans 16 amino acids. CDR3 amino acids: CASSLVSGLSSYEQYF. CDR3 coding DNA: TGTGCCAGCAGCTTAGTCTCGGGACTTAGCTCCTACGAGCAGTACTTC.

The V and J genes are TRBV5-6 and TRBJ2-7; 8 bases fit TRBD2. Germline V lookup: CDR1 SGHDT, CDR2 YYEEEE. The CDR3 is 13 amino acids. With 2 bases clipped from V and 7 bases from J, the junction kept 5 bases outside the gene matches. The CDR3 region has the DNA TGTGCCAGCAGCTTAGCGGGAGAGGGTGAGCAGTACTTC. Its protein product is CASSLAGEGEQYF.

V is TRBV27 and J is TRBJ2-5, with D maybe TRBD2 (6 bases). Trimming took 7 bases from V and 5 from J, leaving 11 bases between them. CDR1 and CDR2 (germline): MNHEY, SMNVEV (reference sequence). There are 12 residues in the CDR3. The CDR3 loop is CASKAEGETQYF. CDR3 in DNA: TGTGCCAGCAAGGCGGAGGGTGAGACCCAGTACTTC.

This rearrangement joins TRBV20-1 to TRBJ2-7; D might be TRBD2 (6 bases). The CDR3 consists of 11 residues. Germline CDR1 reads DFQATT; CDR2 reads SNEGSKA (reference sequence). V gave up 5 bases and J gave up 3 bases, with 8 bases separating them. The CDR3 nucleotides are TGCAGTGCTCTGCGGGGCTACGAGCAGTACTTC. Translation gives CSALRGYEQYF.

The chain joins TRBV13 to TRBJ2-1; TRBD1 matches at 7 bases. Per germline, CDR1 PRHDT and CDR2 FYEKMQ (reference sequence). J lost 8 bases, V lost 3 bases, and 4 bases had no gene match. This CDR3 is 13 amino acids long. CDR3 nucleotide sequence: TGTGCCAGCAGCTTCGACAGGGACCATGAGCAGTTCTTC. Translation gives CASSFDRDHEQFF.

This sequence joins TRBV9 and TRBJ1-2; TRBD1 matches at 7 bases. J lost 8 bases, V lost 3 bases, and 13 bases had no gene match. This CDR3 comprises 15 residues. Germline V gene data show CDR1 as SGDLS and CDR2 as YYNGEE. CDR3 in DNA: TGTGCCAGCAGCGGTGGGACAGTCACCCTTGGGGGCTACACCTTC. It translates to CASSGGTVTLGGYTF.

The chain joins TRBV19 to TRBJ2-5; 9 nucleotides line up with TRBD1. Per the germline V gene, CDR1 is LNHDA and CDR2 is SQIVND (reference sequence). V was pared by 3 bases and J by 5 bases, with 4 bases of the junction left unmatched. There are 14 residues in the CDR3. In DNA form, the CDR3 reads TGTGCCAGTAGTATCGGGACAGGGTGGGAGACCCAGTACTTC. Translating it yields CASSIGTGWETQYF.

This chain uses TRBV18 with TRBJ2-1; 7 nucleotides line up with TRBD1. Trimming at V came to 6 bases and at J to 5 bases, leaving 10 bases not matched to a gene. This CDR3 is built from 15 residues. CDR1 is KGHSH, CDR2 LQKENI, per germline. The CDR3 DNA reads as TGTGCCAGCTCCCAGGAACAGGGGTTCCACAATGAGCAGTTCTTC. Translation gives CASSQEQGFHNEQFF.

The chain joins TRBV19 to TRBJ2-6; 8 nucleotides line up with TRBD1. CDR3 size: 15 residues. Trimming at V came to 3 bases and at J to 2 bases, leaving 0 bases not matched to a gene. CDR1 and CDR2 from the germline V gene are LNHDA and SQIVND (reference sequence). The DNA for the CDR3 is TGTGCCAGTAGTATGACAGGGGCTGGGGCCAACGTCCTGACTTTC. This codes for CASSMTGAGANVLTF.

V usage is TRBV9 and J usage is TRBJ2-3; 8 bases fit TRBD2. The V gene end was trimmed by 4 bases and the J gene end by 0 bases; junction bases not matched to a gene: 13. The CDR3 is 18 amino acids. Germline loops: CDR1 SGDLS, CDR2 YYNGEE. The CDR3 region is CASSPQWYSGTSTDTQYF. DNA for the CDR3: TGTGCCAGCAGCCCCCAATGGTATAGCGGGACTAGCACAGATACGCAGTATTTT.